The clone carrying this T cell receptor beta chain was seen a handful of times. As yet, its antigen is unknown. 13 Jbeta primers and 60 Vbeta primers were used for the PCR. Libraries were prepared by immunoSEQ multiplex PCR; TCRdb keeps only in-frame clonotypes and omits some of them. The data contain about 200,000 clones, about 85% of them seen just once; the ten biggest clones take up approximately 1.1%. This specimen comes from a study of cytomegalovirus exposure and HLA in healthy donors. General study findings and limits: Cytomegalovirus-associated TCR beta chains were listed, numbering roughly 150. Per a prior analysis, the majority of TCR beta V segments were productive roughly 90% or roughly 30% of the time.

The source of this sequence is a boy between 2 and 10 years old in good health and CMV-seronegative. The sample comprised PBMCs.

The CDR3 bases are TGTGCCAGCAACCAACAGGGGGCAGATACGCAGTATTTT. It is translated as CASNQQGADTQYF. The chain joins TRBV19 to TRBJ2-3, with 8 bases identical to TRBD1. This CDR3 is 13 amino acids long. In germline, CDR1 is LNHDA, CDR2 SQIVND (reference sequence). Losses at the gene ends were 9 bases for V and 4 bases for J; bases not matched to a gene: 6.